This entry lists 12 T cell receptor beta chains sequenced from one sample in a study of cytomegalovirus exposure and HLA in healthy donors. PCR employed 60 Vbeta and 13 Jbeta primers. Assay: immunoSEQ multiplex PCR; the TCRdb copy retains only in-frame clones and omits some. The sample records 75,000 to 100,000 clones, about 80% being singletons. Material: PBMCs. Every receptor here comes from a young man in good health and CMV-seronegative.

V is TRBV7-9 and J is TRBJ1-1; D is possibly TRBD1 (5 bases). This CDR3 spans 12 amino acids. Per the germline V gene, CDR1 is SEHNR and CDR2 is FQNEAQ (reference sequence). Trimming shortened V by 6 bases and J by 6 bases, and 11 bases separated the two germline ends. The CDR3 here is CASRPGRAEAFF. CDR3 in DNA: TGTGCCAGCAGACCAGGCAGGGCTGAAGCTTTCTTT. The full variable domain, with the rest looked up from reference TRBV7-9 and TRBJ1-1, is DTGVSQNPRHKITKRGQNVTFRCDPISEHNRLYWYRQTLGQGPEFLTYFQNEAQLEKSRLLSDRFSAERPKGSFSTLEIQRTEQGDSAMYLCASRPGRAEAFFGQGTRLTVV.

The chain uses TRBV7-2 and TRBJ1-3; D uncertain. Germline CDR1 reads SGHTA; CDR2 reads FQGNSA. The V gene lost 1 base and the J gene lost 3 bases, with 10 bases spanning the gap. This CDR3 comprises 15 residues. Here the CDR3 reads CASSLGVAGGNTIYF. The CDR3, as DNA: TGTGCCAGCAGCTTAGGAGTGGCAGGTGGAAACACCATATATTTT.

The chain has TRBV4-1 and TRBJ1-3; no reliable D call. The germline V gene encodes CDR1 MGHRA and CDR2 YSYEKL. The CDR3 contains 15 residues. Deletions cut 0 bases from V and 4 bases from J, with 10 bases between. CDR3 protein: CASSQDGLGGNTIYF. The CDR3 bases are TGCGCCAGCAGCCAAGACGGACTGGGCGGAAACACCATATATTTT.

This chain joins TRBV7-8 and TRBJ1-1; D unresolved. From germline, CDR1 is SGHVS and CDR2 FQNEAQ. V lost 5 bases, J lost 6 bases, and 16 bases lay in between. The CDR3 runs to 14 residues. The DNA for the CDR3 is TGTGCCAGCAGCCGAGCAGAGGGAGGCGCTGAAGCTTTCTTT. Its translation: CASSRAEGGAEAFF.

This chain uses TRBV19 with TRBJ1-5; D is possibly TRBD1 (5 bases). Trimming removed 2 bases at V and 6 bases at J, with 14 bases between. Germline CDR1 reads LNHDA; CDR2 reads SQIVND (reference sequence). This CDR3 is 15 amino acids long. The CDR3 loop reads CASSISRGTVQPQHF. CDR3 coding DNA: TGTGCCAGTAGTATAAGTAGGGGAACGGTTCAGCCCCAGCATTTT.

The chain couples TRBV9 to TRBJ2-7, with 11 bases aligning to TRBD1. V lost 3 bases, J lost 4 bases, and 0 bases stayed unmatched. The CDR3 consists of 13 residues. The germline V gene has CDR1 SGDLS and CDR2 YYNGEE. The CDR3 DNA reads as TGTGCCAGCAGCGGGGACAGGGGGTACGAGCAGTACTTC. Its protein product is CASSGDRGYEQYF.

The chain joins TRBV2 to TRBJ2-7; TRBD2 is a possible D gene (5 bases). The germline V gene has CDR1 SNHLY and CDR2 FYNNEI. The CDR3 is made up of 13 amino acids. V gave up 8 bases and J gave up 0 bases, with 11 bases separating them. Here the CDR3 DNA reads TGTGCCAGCGGAGGACTTTTCTCCTACGAGCAGTACTTC. Residues: CASGGLFSYEQYF.

This sequence joins TRBV9 and TRBJ2-1, with a possible D match to TRBD1 (6 bases). The V gene lost 4 bases and the J gene lost 2 bases, with 13 bases spanning the gap. This CDR3 contains 15 residues. Germline assignment: CDR1 SGDLS and CDR2 YYNGEE. CDR3 DNA sequence: TGTGCCAGCAGCTTGACAGGCAATCCCTACAATGAGCAGTTCTTC. The encoded protein is CASSLTGNPYNEQFF.

V is TRBV7-6 and J is TRBJ2-3; D unresolved. Germline V gene lookup returns CDR1 SGHVS and CDR2 FNYEAQ. The CDR3 loop spans 15 amino acids. V shed 0 bases and J shed 4 bases, with 11 bases lying between them. CDR3 region: CASSLASVGPDTQYF. Written as DNA, the CDR3 is TGTGCCAGCAGCTTAGCTTCGGTGGGCCCAGATACGCAGTATTTT.

This rearrangement joins TRBV30 to TRBJ2-2; D possibly corresponds to TRBD2 (6 bases). This CDR3 has 14 amino acids. The V gene's germline CDR1 is GTSNPN and CDR2 SVGIG (reference sequence). V lost 0 bases and J 5 bases, leaving 10 bases between the germline ends. This CDR3 is CAWSVLSGTGELFF. DNA for the CDR3: TGTGCCTGGAGTGTACTGAGCGGGACCGGGGAGCTGTTTTTT. The full variable domain, its missing parts supplied by reference TRBV30 and TRBJ2-2, is SQTIHQWPATLVQPVGSPLSLECTVEGTSNPNLYWYRQAAGRGLQLLFYSVGIGQISSEVPQNLSASRPQDRQFILSSKKLLLSDSGFYLCAWSVLSGTGELFFGEGSRLTVL.

J is TRBJ1-2 and V is TRBV6-1, with TRBD1 as a possible D gene (5 bases). CDR3 size: 13 residues. Germline CDR1 reads MNHNS; CDR2 reads SASEGT. Trimming left V 5 bases short and J 3 bases short, with 10 bases between. The CDR3 nucleotides read TGTGCCAGCAGTATAGACAGATACTATGGCTACACCTTC. The encoded protein is CASSIDRYYGYTF.

The chain couples TRBV4-1 to TRBJ2-2, with 9 nucleotides matching TRBD2. V lost 7 bases, J lost 6 bases, and 18 bases stayed unmatched. Germline V CDR1 and CDR2: MGHRA, YSYEKL. CDR3 size: 18 residues. CDR3 nucleotides: TGCGCCAGCAAACTTACCCTTCCGAGCGGGGGGCAAGCCGGGGAGCTGTTTTTT. Residues: CASKLTLPSGGQAGELFF.